Listed here is a single T cell receptor beta chain. The data were taken from a study of blood T cell repertoires in COVID-19. This table comes from immunoSEQ multiplex PCR, and its TCRdb copy is limited to in-frame clones, with some not included. The sample lists roughly 80,000 clones, 84% occurring once. The CDR3 length is 15 residues. J lost 7 bases, V lost 1 base, and 8 bases had no gene match. CDR1 is MDHEN and CDR2 is SYDVKM in the germline V gene. The V gene is TRBV28, the J gene TRBJ1-2; 8 bases are a match to TRBD1. The sequence was collected from a man aged 50-60 years with acute or convalescent COVID-19. Sequenced material: peripheral blood. The CDR3 nucleotides read TGTGCCAGCAGTTTATACGGGGACAGGAAGTCTGGCTACACCTTC. Residues: CASSLYGDRKSGYTF.